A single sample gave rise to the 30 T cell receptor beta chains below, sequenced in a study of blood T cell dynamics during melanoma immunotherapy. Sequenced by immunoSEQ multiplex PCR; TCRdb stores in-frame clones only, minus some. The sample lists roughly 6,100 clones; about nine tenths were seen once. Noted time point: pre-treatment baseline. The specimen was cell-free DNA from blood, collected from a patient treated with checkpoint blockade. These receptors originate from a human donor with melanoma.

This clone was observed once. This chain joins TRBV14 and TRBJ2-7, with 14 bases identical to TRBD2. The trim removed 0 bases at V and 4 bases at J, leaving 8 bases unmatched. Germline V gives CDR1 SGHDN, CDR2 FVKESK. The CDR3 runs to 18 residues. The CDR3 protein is CASSQEGTSGREKYEQYF. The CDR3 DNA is TGTGCCAGCAGCCAAGAGGGGACTAGCGGGAGAGAGAAGTACGAGCAGTACTTC.

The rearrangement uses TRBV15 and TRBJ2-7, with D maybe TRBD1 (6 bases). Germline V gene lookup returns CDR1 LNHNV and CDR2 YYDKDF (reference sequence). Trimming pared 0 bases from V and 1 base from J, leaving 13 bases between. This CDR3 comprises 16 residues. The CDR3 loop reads CATSRDRDTRSYEQYF. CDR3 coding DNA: TGTGCCACCAGCAGAGATCGGGACACTAGGTCCTACGAGCAGTACTTC.

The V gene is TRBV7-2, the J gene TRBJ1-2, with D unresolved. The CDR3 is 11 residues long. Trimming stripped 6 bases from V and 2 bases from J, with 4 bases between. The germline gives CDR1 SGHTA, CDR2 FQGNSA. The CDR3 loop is CASSLNYGYTF. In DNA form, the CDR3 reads TGTGCCAGCAGTTTAAACTATGGCTACACCTTC.

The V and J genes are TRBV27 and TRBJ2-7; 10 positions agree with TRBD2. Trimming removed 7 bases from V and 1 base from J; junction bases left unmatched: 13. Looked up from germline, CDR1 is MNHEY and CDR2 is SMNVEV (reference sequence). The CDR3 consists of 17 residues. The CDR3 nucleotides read TGTGCCAGCAAGAGAAGAGGCGGGACTAGCGCTTCCTACGAGCAGTACTTC. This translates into CASKRRGGTSASYEQYF.

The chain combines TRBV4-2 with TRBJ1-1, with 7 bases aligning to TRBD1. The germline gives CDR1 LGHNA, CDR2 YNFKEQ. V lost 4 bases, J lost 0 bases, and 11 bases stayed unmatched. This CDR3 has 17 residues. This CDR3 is CASSRIGRGRMNTEAFF. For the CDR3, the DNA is TGTGCCAGCAGCCGGATTGGGAGGGGGCGGATGAACACTGAAGCTTTCTTT.

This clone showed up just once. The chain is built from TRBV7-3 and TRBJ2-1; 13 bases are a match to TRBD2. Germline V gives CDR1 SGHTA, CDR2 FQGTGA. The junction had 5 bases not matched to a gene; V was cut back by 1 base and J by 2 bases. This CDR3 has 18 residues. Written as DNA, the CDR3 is TGTGCCAGCAGCTTAAGGGGGACTAGCGGGGCGGCCTACAATGAGCAGTTCTTC. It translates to CASSLRGTSGAAYNEQFF.

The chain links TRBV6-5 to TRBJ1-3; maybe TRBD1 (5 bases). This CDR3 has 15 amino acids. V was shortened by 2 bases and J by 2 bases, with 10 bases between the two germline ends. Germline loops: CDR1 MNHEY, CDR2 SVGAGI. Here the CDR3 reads CASSYGGITGNTIYF. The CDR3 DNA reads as TGTGCCAGCAGTTACGGGGGGATTACTGGAAACACCATATATTTT.

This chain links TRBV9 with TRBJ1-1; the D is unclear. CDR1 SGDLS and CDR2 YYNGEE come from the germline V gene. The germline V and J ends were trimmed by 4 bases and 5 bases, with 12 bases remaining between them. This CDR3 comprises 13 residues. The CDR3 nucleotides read TGTGCCAGCAGCCCACCCCCCGGGACTGAAGCTTTCTTT. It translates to CASSPPPGTEAFF.

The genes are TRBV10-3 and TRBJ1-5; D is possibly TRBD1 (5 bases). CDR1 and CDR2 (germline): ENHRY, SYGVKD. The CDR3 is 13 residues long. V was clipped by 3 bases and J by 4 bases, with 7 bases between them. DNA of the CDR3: TGTGCCATCAGTGATGGGGGGAATCAGCCCCAGCATTTT. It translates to CAISDGGNQPQHF.

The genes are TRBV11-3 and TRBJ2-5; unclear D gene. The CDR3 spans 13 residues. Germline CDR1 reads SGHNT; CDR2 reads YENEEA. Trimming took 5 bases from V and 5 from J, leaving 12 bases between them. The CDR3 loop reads CASSPRREETQYF. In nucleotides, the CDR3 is TGTGCCAGCAGCCCAAGACGCGAGGAGACCCAGTACTTC.

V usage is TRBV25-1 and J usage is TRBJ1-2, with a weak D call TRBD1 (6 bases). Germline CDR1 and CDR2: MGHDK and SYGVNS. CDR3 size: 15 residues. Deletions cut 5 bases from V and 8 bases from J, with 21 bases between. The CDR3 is CASSSWEGGGRGYTF. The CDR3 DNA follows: TGTGCCAGCAGTTCCTGGGAGGGGGGCGGCCGAGGCTACACCTTC.

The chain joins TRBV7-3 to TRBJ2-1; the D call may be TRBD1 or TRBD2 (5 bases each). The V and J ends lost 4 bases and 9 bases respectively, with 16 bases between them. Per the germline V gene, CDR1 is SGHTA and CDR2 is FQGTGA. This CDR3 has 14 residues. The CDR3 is CASSSGRPGAEQFF. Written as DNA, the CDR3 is TGTGCCAGCAGCTCGGGACGCCCAGGCGCTGAGCAGTTCTTC.

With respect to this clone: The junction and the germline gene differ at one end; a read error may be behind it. The CDR3 is CATSTGTTNQETQYF. CDR3 DNA sequence: TGTGCCACCAGTACCGGGACAACAAACCAAGAGACCCAGTACTTC. The V call is TRBV27, the J call TRBJ2-5, with D perhaps matching TRBD1 (6 bases). Looked up from germline, CDR1 is MNHEY and CDR2 is SMNVEV (reference sequence). This CDR3 contains 15 residues.

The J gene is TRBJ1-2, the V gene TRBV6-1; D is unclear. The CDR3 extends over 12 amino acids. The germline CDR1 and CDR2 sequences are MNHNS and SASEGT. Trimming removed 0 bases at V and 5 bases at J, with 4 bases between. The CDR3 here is CASSEAWYGYTF. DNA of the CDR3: TGTGCCAGCAGTGAAGCATGGTATGGCTACACCTTC.

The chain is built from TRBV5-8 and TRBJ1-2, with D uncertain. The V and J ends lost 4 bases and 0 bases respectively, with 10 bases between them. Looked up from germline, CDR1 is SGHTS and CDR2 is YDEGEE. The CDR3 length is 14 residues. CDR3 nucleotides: TGTGCCAGCAGCCCGGGAACTGCTAACTATGGCTACACCTTC. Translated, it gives CASSPGTANYGYTF.

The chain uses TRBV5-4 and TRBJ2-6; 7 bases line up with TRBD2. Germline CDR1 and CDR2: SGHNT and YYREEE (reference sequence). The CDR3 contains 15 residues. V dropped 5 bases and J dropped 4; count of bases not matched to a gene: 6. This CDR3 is CASRREGTGANVLTF. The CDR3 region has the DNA TGTGCCAGCAGGAGGGAGGGGACCGGGGCCAACGTCCTGACTTTC.

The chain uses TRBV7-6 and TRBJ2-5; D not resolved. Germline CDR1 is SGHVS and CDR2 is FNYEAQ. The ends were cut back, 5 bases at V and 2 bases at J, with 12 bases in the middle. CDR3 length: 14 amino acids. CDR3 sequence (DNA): TGTGCCAGCAGCATGTTCCGGGCGCAAGAGACCCAGTACTTC. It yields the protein CASSMFRAQETQYF.

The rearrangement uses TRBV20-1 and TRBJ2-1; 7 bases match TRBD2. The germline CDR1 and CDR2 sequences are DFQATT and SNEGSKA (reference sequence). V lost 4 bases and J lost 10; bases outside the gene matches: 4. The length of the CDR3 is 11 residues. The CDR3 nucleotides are TGCAGTGCTACCTCTAGCGGCGAGCAGTTCTTC. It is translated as CSATSSGEQFF.

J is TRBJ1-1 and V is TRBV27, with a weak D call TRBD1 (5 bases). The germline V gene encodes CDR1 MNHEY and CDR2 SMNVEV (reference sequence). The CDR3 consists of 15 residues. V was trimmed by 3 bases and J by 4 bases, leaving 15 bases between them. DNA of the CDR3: TGTGCCAGCAGTTTCAGGCCAGGGTTGAGCACTGAAGCTTTCTTT. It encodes CASSFRPGLSTEAFF.

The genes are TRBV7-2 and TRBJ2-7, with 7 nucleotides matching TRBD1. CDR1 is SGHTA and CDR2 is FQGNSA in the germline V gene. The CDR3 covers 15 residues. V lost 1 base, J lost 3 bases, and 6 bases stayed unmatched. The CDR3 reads CASSLGRGRVYEQYF. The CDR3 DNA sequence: TGTGCCAGCAGCTTAGGAAGGGGGCGCGTCTACGAGCAGTACTTC.

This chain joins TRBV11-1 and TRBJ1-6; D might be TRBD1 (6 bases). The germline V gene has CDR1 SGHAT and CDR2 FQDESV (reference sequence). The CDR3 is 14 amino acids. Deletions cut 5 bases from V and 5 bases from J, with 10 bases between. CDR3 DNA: TGTGCCAGCAGCCGAGGACAGAATAATTCACCCCTCCACTTT. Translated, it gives CASSRGQNNSPLHF.

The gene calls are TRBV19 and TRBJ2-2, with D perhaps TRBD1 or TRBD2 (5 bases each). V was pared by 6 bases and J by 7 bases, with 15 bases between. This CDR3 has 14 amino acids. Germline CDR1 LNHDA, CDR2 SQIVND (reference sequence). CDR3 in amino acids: CASSGTARIGELFF. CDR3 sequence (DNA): TGTGCCAGTAGCGGGACGGCTCGGATCGGGGAGCTGTTTTTT.

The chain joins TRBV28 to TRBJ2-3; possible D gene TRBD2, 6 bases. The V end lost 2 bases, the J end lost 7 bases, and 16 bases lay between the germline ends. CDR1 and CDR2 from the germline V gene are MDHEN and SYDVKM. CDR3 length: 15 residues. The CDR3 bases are TGTGCCAGCAGTTTAGAGACTAGGAGGTCATATACGCAGTATTTT. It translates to CASSLETRRSYTQYF. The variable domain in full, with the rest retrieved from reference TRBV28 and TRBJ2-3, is DVKVTQSSRYLVKRTGEKVFLECVQDMDHENMFWYRQDPGLGLRLIYFSYDVKMKEKGDIPEGYSVSREKKERFSLILESASTNQTSMYLCASSLETRRSYTQYFGPGTRLTVL.

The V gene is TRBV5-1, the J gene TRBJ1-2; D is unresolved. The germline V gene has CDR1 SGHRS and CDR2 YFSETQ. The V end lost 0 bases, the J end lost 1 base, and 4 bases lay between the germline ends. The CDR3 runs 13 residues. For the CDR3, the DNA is TGCGCCAGCAGCTTGGAGATTAACTATGGCTACACCTTC. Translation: CASSLEINYGYTF.

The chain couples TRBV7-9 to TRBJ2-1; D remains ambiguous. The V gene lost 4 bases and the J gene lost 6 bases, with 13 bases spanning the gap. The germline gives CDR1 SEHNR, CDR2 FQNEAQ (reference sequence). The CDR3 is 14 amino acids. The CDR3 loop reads CASSYLPASNEQFF. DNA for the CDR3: TGTGCCAGCAGCTACCTACCGGCCTCCAATGAGCAGTTCTTC.

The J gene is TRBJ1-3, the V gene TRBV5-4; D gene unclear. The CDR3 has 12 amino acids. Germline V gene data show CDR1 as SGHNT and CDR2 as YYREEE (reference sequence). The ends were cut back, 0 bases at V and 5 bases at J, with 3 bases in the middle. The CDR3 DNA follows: TGTGCCAGCAGCTTGGATCGAAACACCATATATTTT. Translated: CASSLDRNTIYF.

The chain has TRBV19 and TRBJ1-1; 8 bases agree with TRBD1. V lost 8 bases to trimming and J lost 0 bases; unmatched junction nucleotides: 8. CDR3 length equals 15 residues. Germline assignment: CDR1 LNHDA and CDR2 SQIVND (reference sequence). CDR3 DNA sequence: TGTGCCAGTCGGGGACAGGCTGTCATGAACACTGAAGCTTTCTTT. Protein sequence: CASRGQAVMNTEAFF.

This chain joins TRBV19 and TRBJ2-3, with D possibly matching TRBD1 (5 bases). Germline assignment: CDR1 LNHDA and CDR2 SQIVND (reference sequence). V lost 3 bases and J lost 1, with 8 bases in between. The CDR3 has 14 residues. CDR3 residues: CASSIQGGTDTQYF. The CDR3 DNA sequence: TGTGCCAGTAGTATCCAGGGTGGCACAGATACGCAGTATTTT.

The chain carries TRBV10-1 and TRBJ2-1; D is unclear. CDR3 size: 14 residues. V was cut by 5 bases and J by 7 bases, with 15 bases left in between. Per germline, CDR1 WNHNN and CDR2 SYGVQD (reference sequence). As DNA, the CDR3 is TGCGCCAGCAGTTCGGGCTTTGGGCGGAATGAGCAGTTCTTC. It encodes CASSSGFGRNEQFF.

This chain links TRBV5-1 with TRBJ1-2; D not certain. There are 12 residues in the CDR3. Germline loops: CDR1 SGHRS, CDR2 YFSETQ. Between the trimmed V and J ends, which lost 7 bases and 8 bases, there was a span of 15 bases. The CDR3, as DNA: TGCGCCAGCGCGGGCCGTCCCGGGGGCTACACCTTC. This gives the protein CASAGRPGGYTF. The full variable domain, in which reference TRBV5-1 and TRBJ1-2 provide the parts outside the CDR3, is KAGVTQTPRYLIKTRGQQVTLSCSPISGHRSVSWYQQTPGQGLQFLFEYFSETQRNKGNFPGRFSGRQFSNSRSEMNVSTLELGDSALYLCASAGRPGGYTFGSGTRLTVV.